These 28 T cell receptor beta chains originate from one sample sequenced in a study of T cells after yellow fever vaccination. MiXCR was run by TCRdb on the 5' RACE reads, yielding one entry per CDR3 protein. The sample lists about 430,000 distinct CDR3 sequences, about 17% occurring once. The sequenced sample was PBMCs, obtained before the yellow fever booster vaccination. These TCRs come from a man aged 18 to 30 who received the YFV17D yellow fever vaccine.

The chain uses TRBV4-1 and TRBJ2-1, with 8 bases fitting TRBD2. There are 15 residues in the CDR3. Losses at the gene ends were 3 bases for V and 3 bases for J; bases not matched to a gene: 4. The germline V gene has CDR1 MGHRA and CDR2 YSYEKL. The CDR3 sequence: CASSQPGGRYNEQFF. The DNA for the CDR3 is TGCGCCAGCAGCCAGCCGGGGGGGCGCTACAATGAGCAGTTCTTC.

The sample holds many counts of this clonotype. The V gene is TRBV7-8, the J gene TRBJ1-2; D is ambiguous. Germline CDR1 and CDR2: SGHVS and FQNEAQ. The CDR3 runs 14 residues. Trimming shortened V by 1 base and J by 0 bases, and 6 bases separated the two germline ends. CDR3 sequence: CASSLGSANYGYTF. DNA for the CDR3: TGTGCCAGCAGCTTAGGGTCAGCTAACTATGGCTACACCTTC.

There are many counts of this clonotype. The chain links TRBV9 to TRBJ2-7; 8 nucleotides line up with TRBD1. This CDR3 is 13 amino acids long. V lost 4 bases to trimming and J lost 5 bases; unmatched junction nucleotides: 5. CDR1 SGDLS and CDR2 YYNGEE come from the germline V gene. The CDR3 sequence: CASSPNRGNEQYF. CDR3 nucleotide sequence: TGTGCCAGCAGCCCTAACAGGGGGAACGAGCAGTACTTC. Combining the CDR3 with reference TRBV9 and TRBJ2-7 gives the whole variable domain DSGVTQTPKHLITATGQRVTLRCSPRSGDLSVYWYQQSLDQGLQFLIQYYNGEERAKGNILERFSAQQFPDLHSELNLSSLELGDSALYFCASSPNRGNEQYFGPGTRLTVT.

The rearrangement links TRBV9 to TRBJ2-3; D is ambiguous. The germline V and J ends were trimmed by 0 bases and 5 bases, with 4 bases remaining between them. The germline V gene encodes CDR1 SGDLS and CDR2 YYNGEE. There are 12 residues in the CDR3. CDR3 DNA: TGTGCCAGCAGCGTAGTAGGAGATACGCAGTATTTT. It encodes CASSVVGDTQYF.

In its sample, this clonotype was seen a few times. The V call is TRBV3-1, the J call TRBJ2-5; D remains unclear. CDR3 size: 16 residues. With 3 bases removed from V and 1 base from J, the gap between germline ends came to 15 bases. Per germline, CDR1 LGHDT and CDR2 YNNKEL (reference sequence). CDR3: CASSQDQPPFQETQYF. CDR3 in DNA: TGTGCCAGCAGCCAGGACCAGCCACCCTTCCAAGAGACCCAGTACTTC.

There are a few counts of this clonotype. CDR3 sequence (DNA): TGCAGCGTCCGTTGGGGAATGAACACTGAAGCTTTCTTT. Protein sequence: CSVRWGMNTEAFF. This rearrangement joins TRBV29-1 to TRBJ1-1; D unclear. V was clipped by 6 bases and J by 0 bases, with 11 bases between them. Per germline, CDR1 SQVTM and CDR2 ANQGSEA. The CDR3 spans 13 residues. Complete variable domain (other parts from reference TRBV29-1 and TRBJ1-1): SAVISQKPSRDICQRGTSLTIQCQVDSQVTMMFWYRQQPGQSLTLIATANQGSEATYESGFVIDKFPISRPNLTFSTLTVSNMSPEDSSIYLCSVRWGMNTEAFFGQGTRLTVV.

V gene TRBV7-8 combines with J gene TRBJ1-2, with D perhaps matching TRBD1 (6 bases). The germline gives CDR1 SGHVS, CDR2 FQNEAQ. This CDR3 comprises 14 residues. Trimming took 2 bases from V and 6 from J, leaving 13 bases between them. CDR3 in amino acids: CASSLKVGGHGYTF. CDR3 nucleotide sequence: TGTGCCAGCAGCTTAAAAGTAGGGGGGCATGGCTACACCTTC.

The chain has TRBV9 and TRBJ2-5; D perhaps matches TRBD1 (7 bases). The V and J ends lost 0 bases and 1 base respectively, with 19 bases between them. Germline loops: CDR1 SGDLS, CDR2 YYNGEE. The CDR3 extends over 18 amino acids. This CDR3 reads CASSVGDRPRGAQETQYF. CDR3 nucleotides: TGTGCCAGCAGCGTAGGCGACAGACCCAGGGGGGCCCAAGAGACCCAGTACTTC.

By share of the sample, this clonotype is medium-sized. The DNA for the CDR3 is TGTGCCAGCAGCCCAAAGACCTCTAGCGGGGGGGCCCGGTCCTACGAGCAGTACTTC. Amino acid sequence: CASSPKTSSGGARSYEQYF. This chain uses TRBV13 with TRBJ2-7; 12 bases align to TRBD2. The CDR3 runs 19 residues. V lost 5 bases, J lost 1 base, and 15 bases stayed unmatched. Looked up from germline, CDR1 is PRHDT and CDR2 is FYEKMQ (reference sequence).

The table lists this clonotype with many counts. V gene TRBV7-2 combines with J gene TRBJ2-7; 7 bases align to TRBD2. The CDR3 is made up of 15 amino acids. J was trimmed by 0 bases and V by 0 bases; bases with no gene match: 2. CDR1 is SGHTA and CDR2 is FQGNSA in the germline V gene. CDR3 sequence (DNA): TGTGCCAGCAGCTTAGCCGGGGGGTCCTCCTACGAGCAGTACTTC. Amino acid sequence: CASSLAGGSSYEQYF.

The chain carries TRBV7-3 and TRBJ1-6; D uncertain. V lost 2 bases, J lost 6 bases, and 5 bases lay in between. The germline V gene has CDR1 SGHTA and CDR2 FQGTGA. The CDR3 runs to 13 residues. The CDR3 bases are TGTGCCAGCAGCTTAGTGACTAATTCACCCCTCCACTTT. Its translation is CASSLVTNSPLHF.

CDR3: CASSLSPGTGNTIYF. The CDR3 region has the DNA TGTGCCAGCAGCTTATCGCCCGGTACTGGAAACACCATATATTTT. This chain joins TRBV7-2 and TRBJ1-3; D is uncertain. This CDR3 comprises 15 residues. Germline V gene data show CDR1 as SGHTA and CDR2 as FQGNSA. V was cut by 2 bases and J by 2 bases, with 10 bases left in between. Looking up the rest from reference TRBV7-2 and TRBJ1-3 gives the full variable domain: GAGVSQSPSNKVTEKGKDVELRCDPISGHTALYWYRQSLGQGLEFLIYFQGNSAPDKSGLPSDRFSAERTGGSVSTLTIQRTQQEDSAVYLCASSLSPGTGNTIYFGEGSWLTVV.

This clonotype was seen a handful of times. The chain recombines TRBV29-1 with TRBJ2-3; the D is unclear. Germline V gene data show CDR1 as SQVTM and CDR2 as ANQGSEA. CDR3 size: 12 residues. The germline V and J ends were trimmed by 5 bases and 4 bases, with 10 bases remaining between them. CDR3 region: CSVSSSADTQYF. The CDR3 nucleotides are TGCAGCGTTTCCTCTTCCGCAGATACGCAGTATTTT.

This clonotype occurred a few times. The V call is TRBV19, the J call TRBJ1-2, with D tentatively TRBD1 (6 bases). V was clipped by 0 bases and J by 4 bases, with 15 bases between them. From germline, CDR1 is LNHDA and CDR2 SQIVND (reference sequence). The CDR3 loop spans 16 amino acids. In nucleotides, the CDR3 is TGTGCCAGTAGTATAGACCACAACAGGGCTGCCTATGGCTACACCTTC. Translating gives CASSIDHNRAAYGYTF.

CDR3 in DNA: TGTGCCAGCAGCCCGTGGACAGGGTCAGGGGAAAAACTGTTTTTT. This translates into CASSPWTGSGEKLFF. V usage is TRBV7-6 and J usage is TRBJ1-4; TRBD1 matches at 8 bases. CDR3 length: 15 residues. CDR1 is SGHVS and CDR2 is FNYEAQ in the germline V gene. After removal of 5 bases from V and 8 bases from J, the junction contained 10 bases not matched to a gene.

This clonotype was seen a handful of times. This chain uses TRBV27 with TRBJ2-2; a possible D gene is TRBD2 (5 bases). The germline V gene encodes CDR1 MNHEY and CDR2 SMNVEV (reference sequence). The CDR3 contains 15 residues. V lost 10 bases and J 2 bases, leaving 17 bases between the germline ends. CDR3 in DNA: TGTGCCACCAAGCCGGGAACCCAAAACACCGGGGAGCTGTTTTTT. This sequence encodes CATKPGTQNTGELFF.

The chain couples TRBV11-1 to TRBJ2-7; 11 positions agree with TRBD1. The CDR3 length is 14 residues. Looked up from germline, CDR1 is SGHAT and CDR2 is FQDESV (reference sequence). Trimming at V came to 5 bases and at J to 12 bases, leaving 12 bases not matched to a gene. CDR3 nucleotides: TGTGCCAGCAGCCCCCGGGACAGGGGGTTTTATCGGTACTTC. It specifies CASSPRDRGFYRYF. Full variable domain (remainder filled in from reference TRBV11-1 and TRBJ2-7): EAEVAQSPRYKITEKSQAVAFWCDPISGHATLYWYRQILGQGPELLVQFQDESVVDDSQLPKDRFSAERLKGVDSTLKIQPAELGDSAMYLCASSPRDRGFYRYFGPGTRLTVT.

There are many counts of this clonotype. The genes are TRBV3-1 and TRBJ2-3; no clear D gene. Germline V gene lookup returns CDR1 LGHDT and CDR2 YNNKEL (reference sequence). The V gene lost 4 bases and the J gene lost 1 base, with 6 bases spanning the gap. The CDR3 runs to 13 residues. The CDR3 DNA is TGTGCCAGCAGCCCCGCCGGCACAGATACGCAGTATTTT. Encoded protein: CASSPAGTDTQYF.

The CDR3 nucleotides are TGTGCCAGCAGTGAGTGGCTTACGAGCTACGAGCAGTACTTC. Translated: CASSEWLTSYEQYF. This chain uses TRBV2 with TRBJ2-7; D gene ambiguous. The CDR3 has 14 amino acids. Trimming left V 3 bases short and J 3 bases short, with 12 bases between. Germline V lookup: CDR1 SNHLY, CDR2 FYNNEI.

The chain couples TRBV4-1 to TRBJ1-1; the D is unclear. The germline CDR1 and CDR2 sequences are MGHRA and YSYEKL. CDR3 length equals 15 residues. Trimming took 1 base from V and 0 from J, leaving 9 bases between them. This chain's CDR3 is CASSQAGVVNTEAFF. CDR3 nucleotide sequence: TGCGCCAGCAGCCAAGCGGGAGTCGTGAACACTGAAGCTTTCTTT.

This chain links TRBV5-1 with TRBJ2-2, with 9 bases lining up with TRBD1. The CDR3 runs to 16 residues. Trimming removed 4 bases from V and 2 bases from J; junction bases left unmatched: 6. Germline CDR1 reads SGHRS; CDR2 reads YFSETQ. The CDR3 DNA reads TGCGCCAGCAGCCCGTTGACAGGGGGAAACACCGGGGAGCTGTTTTTT. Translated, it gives CASSPLTGGNTGELFF. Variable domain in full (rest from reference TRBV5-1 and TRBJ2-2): KAGVTQTPRYLIKTRGQQVTLSCSPISGHRSVSWYQQTPGQGLQFLFEYFSETQRNKGNFPGRFSGRQFSNSRSEMNVSTLELGDSALYLCASSPLTGGNTGELFFGEGSRLTVL.

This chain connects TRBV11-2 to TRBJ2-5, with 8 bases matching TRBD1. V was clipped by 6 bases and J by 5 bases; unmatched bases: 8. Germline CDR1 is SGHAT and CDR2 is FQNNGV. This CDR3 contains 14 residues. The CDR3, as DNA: TGTGCCAGCAGGTCGAACAGGGGGAGGGAGACCCAGTACTTC. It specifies CASRSNRGRETQYF.

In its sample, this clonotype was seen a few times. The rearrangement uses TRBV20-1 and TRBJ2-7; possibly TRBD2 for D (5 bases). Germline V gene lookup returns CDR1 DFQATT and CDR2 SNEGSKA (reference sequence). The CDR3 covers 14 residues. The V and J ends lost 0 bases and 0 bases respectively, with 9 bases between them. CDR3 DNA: TGCAGTGCTAGAGACAGGAGGAGCTCCTACGAGCAGTACTTC. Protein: CSARDRRSSYEQYF.

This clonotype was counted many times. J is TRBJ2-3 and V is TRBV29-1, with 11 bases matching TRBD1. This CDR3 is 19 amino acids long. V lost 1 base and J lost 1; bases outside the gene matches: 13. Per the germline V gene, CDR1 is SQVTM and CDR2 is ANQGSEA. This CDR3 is CSVEGTRDRGTLGTDTQYF. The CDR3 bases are TGCAGCGTTGAAGGCACCCGGGACAGGGGGACCCTTGGCACAGATACGCAGTATTTT.

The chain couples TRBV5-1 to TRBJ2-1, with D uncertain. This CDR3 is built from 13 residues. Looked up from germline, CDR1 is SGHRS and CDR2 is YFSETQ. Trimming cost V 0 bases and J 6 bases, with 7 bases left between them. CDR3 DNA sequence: TGCGCCAGCAGCTTGGGTCCGATCAATGAGCAGTTCTTC. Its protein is CASSLGPINEQFF. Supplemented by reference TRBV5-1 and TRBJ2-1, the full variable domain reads KAGVTQTPRYLIKTRGQQVTLSCSPISGHRSVSWYQQTPGQGLQFLFEYFSETQRNKGNFPGRFSGRQFSNSRSEMNVSTLELGDSALYLCASSLGPINEQFFGPGTRLTVL.

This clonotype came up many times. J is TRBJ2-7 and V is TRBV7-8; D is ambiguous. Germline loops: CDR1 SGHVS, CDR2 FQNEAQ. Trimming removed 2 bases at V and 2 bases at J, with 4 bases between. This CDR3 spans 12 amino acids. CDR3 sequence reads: CASSLPPYEQYF. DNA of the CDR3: TGTGCCAGCAGCTTACCACCCTACGAGCAGTACTTC. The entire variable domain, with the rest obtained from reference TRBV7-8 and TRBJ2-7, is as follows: GAGVSQSPRYKVAKRGQDVALRCDPISGHVSLFWYQQALGQGPEFLTYFQNEAQLDKSGLPSDRFFAERPEGSVSTLKIQRTQQEDSAVYLCASSLPPYEQYFGPGTRLTVT.

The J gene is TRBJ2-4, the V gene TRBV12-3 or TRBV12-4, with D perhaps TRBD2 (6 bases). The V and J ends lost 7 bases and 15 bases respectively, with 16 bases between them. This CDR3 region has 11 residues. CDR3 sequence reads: CASTQGGLRYF. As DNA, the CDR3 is TGTGCCAGCACCCAGGGAGGACTTAGGTACTTC.

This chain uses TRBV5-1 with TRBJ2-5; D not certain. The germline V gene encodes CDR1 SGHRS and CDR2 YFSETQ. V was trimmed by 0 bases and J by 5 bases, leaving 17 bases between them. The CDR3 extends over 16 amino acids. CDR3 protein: CASSLGWSVRQETQYF. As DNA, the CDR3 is TGCGCCAGCAGCTTGGGGTGGAGCGTGCGGCAGGAGACCCAGTACTTC.